This entry features one T cell receptor beta chain sequence. The sample originates from a study of blood T cell repertoires in COVID-19. Study-wide context: Sites across the United States, Italy and Spain contributed samples from acute and convalescent COVID-19. PBMCs, B-cell-depleted T cells, or T cells provided the cDNA or gDNA that made up the material.

The CDR3 has 14 amino acids. The ends were cut back, 0 bases at V and 5 bases at J, with 10 bases in the middle. Germline assignment: CDR1 LNHNV and CDR2 YYDKDF (reference sequence). Per the original methods: Reference gene primer amplification yielded estimated nucleated cell counts. Sequencing was performed with immunoSEQ multiplex PCR; in TCRdb, only in-frame clones are kept and a portion is missing. Clone size and V and J calls were adopted from that table, with D and trimming inferred from the DNA. The table lists approximately 290,000 clones, 75% to 90% of them singletons. The genes are TRBV15 and TRBJ1-1; tentative D call: TRBD1 (5 bases). The sample was peripheral blood. The clonotype was recovered from a man aged 25 to 40 with acute or convalescent COVID-19. CDR3 protein: CATSRDGGGTEAFF. The DNA of the CDR3 is TGTGCCACCAGCAGAGATGGGGGAGGAACTGAAGCTTTCTTT.